A selection of T cell receptor beta chains follows, all from one sample in a study of blood T cell repertoires in COVID-19. Using immunoSEQ multiplex PCR, the repertoire was profiled, and TCRdb retains in-frame clones only, with some absent. The sample shows 65,000 or so clones, roughly 79% of them seen only once. The source material was peripheral blood. These receptors were taken from a man aged 55-75 years with acute or convalescent COVID-19. CDR3s include the opening cysteine and the closing phenylalanine or tryptophan. The D gene is left open where the match is weak.

NA TRBJ1-3 TRBV19 CASSFGRGSGNTIYF
NA TRBJ1-1 TRBV5-5 CASSLQGETEAFF
TRBD1 TRBJ2-7 TRBV24-1 CATSDRGGTGVYEQYF
TRBD1 TRBJ2-1 TRBV7-9 CASNDRDRNNEQFF
TRBD1 TRBJ1-3 TRBV18 CASSPNGQGAGNTIYF
NA TRBJ2-3 TRBV7-3 CASSLTPRDFTDTQYF
NA TRBJ2-3 TRBV12-1 CASSSSSGGASDTQYF
NA TRBJ2-3 TRBV6-5 CASSSATSTDTQYF
NA TRBJ1-2 TRBV5-1 CASSLDGANYGYTF
NA TRBJ2-3 TRBV9 CASSVALHTDTQYF
NA TRBJ1-2 TRBV9 CASSPSENYGYTF
NA TRBJ2-6 TRBV4-2 CASRVEGANVLTF
NA TRBJ1-2 TRBV4-1 CASSQEGGPSYYGYTF
NA TRBJ1-2 TRBV18 CASSEGPYGYTF
TRBD1 TRBJ1-2 TRBV27 CASSPSMGTGYGYTF
TRBD1 TRBJ1-6 TRBV5-1 CASSPGTGDNSPLHF
TRBD1 TRBJ1-5 TRBV29-1 CSVGQGGQPQHF
NA TRBJ1-3 TRBV6-5 CASSYNRASGNTIYF
NA TRBJ1-2 TRBV11-2 CASSLGGSRNYGYTF
TRBD1 TRBJ1-4 TRBV29-1 CSVSGTGGEKLFF
NA TRBJ2-2 TRBV6-5 CASSYSTYQPGELFF
NA TRBJ2-7 TRBV7-9 CASSLDSWYGEQYF
NA TRBJ1-3 TRBV30 CAWSVRRSSGNTIYF
TRBD2 TRBJ2-5 TRBV25-1 CASSLGRGVWDF
NA TRBJ2-6 TRBV7-9 CASSLGPNNVLTF
NA TRBJ1-3 TRBV9 CASSVTPDLSSGNTIYF
NA TRBJ1-1 TRBV19 CASSIGTVPAAFF
NA TRBJ2-3 TRBV12-3/TRBV12-4 CASSLEADTQYF
NA TRBJ1-2 TRBV2 CASSVSGWDYGYTF
NA TRBJ2-3 TRBV5-1 CASKIGITDTQYF
TRBD1 TRBJ2-2 TRBV7-6 CASSFGQGFPGELFF
NA TRBJ2-5 TRBV4-1 CASSQVFRGGGQQETQYF
NA TRBJ2-3 TRBV5-1 CASSLNPDTDTQYF
TRBD1 TRBJ1-2 TRBV5-1 CASRQSGQTTGNYGYTF
NA TRBJ2-2 TRBV21-1 CASSKAGTGDISDTGELFF
NA TRBJ2-1 TRBV27 CASRGAINEQFF
TRBD1 TRBJ1-5 TRBV2 CASSMSDRGNQPQHF
NA TRBJ2-3 TRBV7-2 CASSLVEGITLTDTQYF
TRBD2 TRBJ2-5 TRBV6-2/TRBV6-3 CASTPVSGIQETQYF
NA TRBJ1-2 TRBV12-2 CASRPYRTAYRTGYTF
NA TRBJ1-2 TRBV18 CASSPPGFIEAGYTF
NA TRBJ1-2 TRBV4-1 CASSQDPQGNYGYTF
NA TRBJ1-5 TRBV7-9 CASSLGGGDSNQPQHF
NA TRBJ1-2 TRBV24-1 CATSDLAGDYGYTF
TRBD2 TRBJ2-1 TRBV18 CASSLTSGSSYNEQFF
NA TRBJ1-1 TRBV10-3 CAISGIVGHTEAFF
TRBD2 TRBJ2-3 TRBV9 CASSPRGASTDTQYF
TRBD2 TRBJ2-3 TRBV7-2 CASGGAHPDTQYF
TRBD1 TRBJ1-6 TRBV5-4 CASSLGTGPVVSPLHF
TRBD2 TRBJ2-1 TRBV7-9 CASSLGLAANEQFF
TRBD2 TRBJ2-3 TRBV5-4 CASSLSGAADTQYF
TRBD1 TRBJ2-5 TRBV25-1 CASSDDRGPGETQYF
TRBD2 TRBJ2-1 TRBV10-1 CASSADSGGYNEQFF
TRBD1 TRBJ1-2 TRBV23-1 CASRPDRAGYTF
TRBD2 TRBJ2-1 TRBV6-5 CASRRDILAGEQFF
NA TRBJ1-2 TRBV7-2 CASSLGHMAYGYTF
TRBD1 TRBJ1-2 TRBV7-2 CASSRGGTANYGYTF
NA TRBJ1-2 TRBV4-2 CASSQEPEGGYGYTF
NA TRBJ1-5 TRBV18 CASSPLRGKTQHF
NA TRBJ2-7 TRBV30 CAWSSSGKRYEQYF